Below are 25 T cell receptor beta chains sequenced from a single sample in a study of cytomegalovirus exposure and HLA in healthy donors. The PCR had 60 Vbeta and 13 Jbeta primers. TCRdb's table, derived via immunoSEQ multiplex PCR, lists solely in-frame clones and lacks some. Of under 200,000 clones listed, about 79% are singletons. The sample comprised PBMCs. The source of these receptors is a woman in her 50s in good health and CMV-seronegative.

V usage is TRBV28 and J usage is TRBJ1-1; 9 bases are a match to TRBD1. V lost 2 bases and J lost 11; bases outside the gene matches: 15. The length of the CDR3 is 16 residues. Germline V gives CDR1 MDHEN, CDR2 SYDVKM. CDR3 sequence reads: CASSLRVLGQGVGAFF. In nucleotides, the CDR3 is TGTGCCAGCAGTTTAAGAGTGTTGGGACAGGGTGTTGGGGCTTTCTTT. Variable domain in full (rest from reference TRBV28 and TRBJ1-1): DVKVTQSSRYLVKRTGEKVFLECVQDMDHENMFWYRQDPGLGLRLIYFSYDVKMKEKGDIPEGYSVSREKKERFSLILESASTNQTSMYLCASSLRVLGQGVGAFFGQGTRLTVV.

This rearrangement joins TRBV28 to TRBJ1-2; D gene uncertain. V lost 8 bases and J lost 4, with 17 bases in between. This CDR3 is built from 14 residues. Germline loops: CDR1 MDHEN, CDR2 SYDVKM. The CDR3 sequence: CASFPEGTFYGYTF. In nucleotides, the CDR3 is TGTGCCAGCTTTCCTGAGGGAACTTTCTATGGCTACACCTTC.

The V call is TRBV28, the J call TRBJ1-1; 9 positions match TRBD1. CDR1 and CDR2 from the germline V gene are MDHEN and SYDVKM. Losses at the gene ends were 5 bases for V and 6 bases for J; bases not matched to a gene: 7. CDR3 length: 14 amino acids. CDR3 DNA sequence: TGTGCCAGCAGTCCCGGACAGGGGATATCTGAAGCTTTCTTT. Amino acid sequence: CASSPGQGISEAFF.

J is TRBJ2-3 and V is TRBV27; TRBD2 matches at 8 bases. This CDR3 region has 16 residues. Germline loops: CDR1 MNHEY, CDR2 SMNVEV (reference sequence). The V and J ends lost 2 bases and 1 base, in that order; junction bases with no gene match: 5. CDR3 in amino acids: CASSLRAGAGTDTQYF. In DNA form, the CDR3 reads TGTGCCAGCAGTTTACGAGCGGGAGCAGGCACAGATACGCAGTATTTT.

The chain recombines TRBV2 with TRBJ2-2, with 15 bases that match TRBD2. This CDR3 region has 18 residues. Losses at the gene ends were 7 bases for V and 4 bases for J; bases not matched to a gene: 10. Germline V gene lookup returns CDR1 SNHLY and CDR2 FYNNEI. CDR3 bases: TGTGCCAGCACCCAAGGGACTAGCGGGGGGCGGGGCACCGGGGAGCTGTTTTTT. As protein: CASTQGTSGGRGTGELFF.

The sample holds a few counts of this clone. The chain joins TRBV7-9 to TRBJ1-4; D unresolved. This CDR3 is built from 15 residues. The V and J ends lost 4 bases and 8 bases respectively, with 17 bases between them. Looked up from germline, CDR1 is SEHNR and CDR2 is FQNEAQ (reference sequence). The CDR3 protein is CASSSDWESSEKLFF. CDR3 in DNA: TGTGCCAGCAGCTCGGACTGGGAGTCAAGCGAAAAACTGTTTTTT.

This sequence joins TRBV4-1 and TRBJ2-5, with D unresolved. Looked up from germline, CDR1 is MGHRA and CDR2 is YSYEKL. This CDR3 comprises 12 residues. Trimming took 5 bases from V and 4 from J, leaving 8 bases between them. Written as DNA, the CDR3 is TGCGCCAGCAGCGGTCCGGGAGAGACCCAGTACTTC. Its translation is CASSGPGETQYF.

The genes are TRBV11-2 and TRBJ2-3, with 8 positions matching TRBD1. In germline, CDR1 is SGHAT, CDR2 FQNNGV. V was clipped by 7 bases and J by 1 base; unmatched bases: 16. The CDR3 totals 18 residues. The CDR3 loop reads CASTKRGLLDRGTDTQYF. Written as DNA, the CDR3 is TGTGCCAGCACCAAAAGAGGTTTGTTGGACAGGGGCACAGATACGCAGTATTTT. The variable domain in full, with the rest retrieved from reference TRBV11-2 and TRBJ2-3, is EAGVAQSPRYKIIEKRQSVAFWCNPISGHATLYWYQQILGQGPKLLIQFQNNGVVDDSQLPKDRFSAERLKGVDSTLKIQPAKLEDSAVYLCASTKRGLLDRGTDTQYFGPGTRLTVL.

CDR3 sequence reads: CASSLTQASTEAFF. The CDR3 DNA sequence: TGTGCCAGCAGCTTGACCCAGGCGAGCACTGAAGCTTTCTTT. The V gene is TRBV7-9, the J gene TRBJ1-1; D not certain. The germline V gene encodes CDR1 SEHNR and CDR2 FQNEAQ (reference sequence). V was clipped by 3 bases and J by 4 bases, with 12 bases between them. The CDR3 spans 14 residues.

V and J are TRBV6-1 and TRBJ2-2; the D gene is possibly TRBD1 (6 bases). Germline V lookup: CDR1 MNHNS, CDR2 SASEGT. V dropped 5 bases and J dropped 0 bases, with 10 bases sitting between them. The CDR3 contains 15 residues. The CDR3 DNA reads as TGTGCCAGCAGTCCCGGACAGCCGAACACCGGGGAGCTGTTTTTT. Its translation is CASSPGQPNTGELFF.

This clone showed up just once. This sequence joins TRBV28 and TRBJ1-5; D is ambiguous. This CDR3 comprises 14 residues. The V end lost 7 bases, the J end lost 1 base, and 11 bases lay between the germline ends. CDR1 is MDHEN and CDR2 is SYDVKM in the germline V gene. CDR3: CASKGSGSNQPQHF. CDR3 sequence (DNA): TGTGCCAGCAAGGGATCGGGGAGCAATCAGCCCCAGCATTTT.

This clone was seen only a few times. The chain uses TRBV7-6 and TRBJ2-5; D may be TRBD2 (6 bases). V was cut by 3 bases and J by 5 bases, with 16 bases left in between. The length of the CDR3 is 15 residues. Germline values: CDR1 SGHVS, CDR2 FNYEAQ. This CDR3 reads CASSFDLASVETQYF. The CDR3 DNA sequence: TGTGCCAGCAGCTTCGATTTGGCTAGCGTGGAGACCCAGTACTTC.

This clone was counted between two and nine times. The chain links TRBV4-3 to TRBJ2-2; 11 bases agree with TRBD1. V gave up 4 bases and J gave up 3 bases; unmatched junction bases: 10. This CDR3 has 18 residues. CDR1 and CDR2 (germline): LGHNA, YSLEER. Here the CDR3 reads CASSRKTGQGAYTGELFF. The CDR3 region has the DNA TGCGCCAGCAGCCGGAAGACCGGACAGGGGGCATACACCGGGGAGCTGTTTTTT.

This clone was detected only once. J is TRBJ1-6 and V is TRBV7-6; D might be TRBD1 (6 bases). In germline, CDR1 is SGHVS, CDR2 FNYEAQ. V shed 5 bases and J shed 9 bases, with 14 bases lying between them. CDR3 size: 14 residues. CDR3 in amino acids: CASSLQGFSSPLHF. The CDR3 bases are TGTGCCAGCAGCCTACAGGGATTCTCTTCACCCCTCCACTTT. The full variable domain, in which reference TRBV7-6 and TRBJ1-6 provide the parts outside the CDR3, is GAGVSQSPRYKVTKRGQDVALRCDPISGHVSLYWYRQALGQGPEFLTYFNYEAQQDKSGLPNDRFSAERPEGSISTLTIQRTEQRDSAMYRCASSLQGFSSPLHFGNGTRLTVT.

V usage is TRBV19 and J usage is TRBJ2-2, with 8 bases lining up with TRBD1. Germline assignment: CDR1 LNHDA and CDR2 SQIVND (reference sequence). The CDR3 has 13 residues. V trimming: 9 bases; J trimming: 7 bases; junction bases outside the gene matches: 7. CDR3 in DNA: TGTGCCAGCCAGGGGGCCCCGAACGGGGAGCTGTTTTTT. It codes for CASQGAPNGELFF.

The genes are TRBV28 and TRBJ1-6; D unresolved. V shed 5 bases and J shed 7 bases, with 18 bases lying between them. The CDR3 has 16 residues. Germline V gene lookup returns CDR1 MDHEN and CDR2 SYDVKM. CDR3 amino acids: CASSPTRLDRNSPLHF. The CDR3 DNA follows: TGTGCCAGCAGTCCCACTAGACTTGATCGGAATTCACCCCTCCACTTT. The variable domain in full, with the rest retrieved from reference TRBV28 and TRBJ1-6, is DVKVTQSSRYLVKRTGEKVFLECVQDMDHENMFWYRQDPGLGLRLIYFSYDVKMKEKGDIPEGYSVSREKKERFSLILESASTNQTSMYLCASSPTRLDRNSPLHFGNGTRLTVT.

This chain connects TRBV11-2 to TRBJ2-7, with 10 nucleotides matching TRBD1. V lost 5 bases to trimming and J lost 1 base; unmatched junction nucleotides: 5. Germline V gene lookup returns CDR1 SGHAT and CDR2 FQNNGV. There are 15 residues in the CDR3. The CDR3 DNA reads TGTGCCAGCAGCACCGGACAGGGGGGATCCTACGAGCAGTACTTC. Amino acids: CASSTGQGGSYEQYF.

The V gene is TRBV27, the J gene TRBJ2-3; 8 bases fit TRBD2. This CDR3 has 16 amino acids. Germline values: CDR1 MNHEY, CDR2 SMNVEV (reference sequence). J was trimmed by 0 bases and V by 5 bases; bases with no gene match: 7. The CDR3 reads CASSPSQRGSTDTQYF. The CDR3 DNA follows: TGTGCCAGCAGTCCCTCCCAGCGGGGGAGCACAGATACGCAGTATTTT.

V and J are TRBV20-1 and TRBJ2-3; perhaps TRBD2 as D (5 bases). The CDR3 length is 11 residues. V lost 7 bases to trimming and J lost 3 bases, with 8 bases between them. The germline V gene has CDR1 DFQATT and CDR2 SNEGSKA (reference sequence). The DNA of the CDR3 is TGCAGTGAGTTAGCGACAGATACGCAGTATTTT. This gives the protein CSELATDTQYF.

The chain couples TRBV6-1 to TRBJ2-5; no clear D. The CDR3 is 12 amino acids. Germline V CDR1 and CDR2: MNHNS, SASEGT. Trimming stripped 4 bases from V and 1 base from J, with 4 bases between. The CDR3: CASSALQETQYF. CDR3 DNA sequence: TGTGCCAGCAGTGCCCTCCAAGAGACCCAGTACTTC.

V usage is TRBV4-1 and J usage is TRBJ2-2; a weak D match, TRBD2 (6 bases). Germline CDR1 MGHRA, CDR2 YSYEKL. The V and J ends lost 1 base and 1 base respectively, with 10 bases between them. The CDR3 runs to 16 residues. CDR3 DNA: TGCGCCAGCAGCCAAGTCACTAGCTTGAACACCGGGGAGCTGTTTTTT. This codes for CASSQVTSLNTGELFF.

This chain links TRBV11-2 with TRBJ1-1; D remains ambiguous. The CDR3 sequence is 13 residues long. Germline V lookup: CDR1 SGHAT, CDR2 FQNNGV. V shed 4 bases and J shed 4 bases, with 10 bases lying between them. The CDR3 region has the DNA TGTGCCAGCAGCTCCAGCGTTCCCACTGAAGCTTTCTTT. Its protein is CASSSSVPTEAFF.

CDR3 protein: CASRETSHGGYTF. Here the CDR3 DNA reads TGTGCCAGCAGGGAAACCTCCCACGGTGGCTACACCTTC. The gene calls are TRBV6-1 and TRBJ1-2; no clear D. The germline gives CDR1 MNHNS, CDR2 SASEGT. The CDR3 is made up of 13 amino acids. With 6 bases removed from V and 7 bases from J, the gap between germline ends came to 15 bases.

CDR3: CASSYEGQPQHF. Here the CDR3 DNA reads TGTGCCAGCAGTTACGAGGGACAGCCCCAGCATTTT. This chain joins TRBV6-6 and TRBJ1-5; D remains unclear. The CDR3 extends over 12 amino acids. V was cut by 2 bases and J by 7 bases, with 6 bases left in between. CDR1 is MNHNY and CDR2 is SVGAGI in the germline V gene (reference sequence).

The rearrangement uses TRBV11-2 and TRBJ2-1, with a tentative D call TRBD2 (5 bases). The V end was cut by 5 bases, the J end by 1 base, with 12 bases between. CDR1 is SGHAT, CDR2 FQNNGV, per germline. CDR3 length: 15 residues. CDR3 nucleotides: TGTGCCAGCAGCGAACTAGAGTTGTCCTACAATGAGCAGTTCTTC. It yields the protein CASSELELSYNEQFF.